This TCR beta chain was identified in a study of cytomegalovirus exposure and HLA in healthy donors. Whole-study findings and limits: Fewer N-insertions (relative to the 666-donor mean) were reportedly seen in an Asian-associated ancestry cluster in a later analysis. In a later analysis, most CMV-associated TCR beta chains appeared HLA-restricted.

Primers: 60 Vbeta forward and 13 Jbeta reverse. Authors' methods: In a later analysis, the count reached 76 million or so unique TCR beta chains, with 9 million to 11 million shared. Data came from immunoSEQ multiplex PCR; TCRdb stores just in-frame clones and leaves some out. That table is the source of V, J and clone size, and D and trimming were worked out from the DNA. The sample contains roughly 100,000 clones, just over 75% of which appear only once. This clone was detected only a few times. Its antigen is unidentified. Germline V lookup: CDR1 MNHEY, CDR2 SMNVEV (reference sequence). The CDR3 has 16 residues. Germline trimming cut 6 bases from V and 4 bases from J; bases unmatched to any gene: 10.

The TCR comes from a man in his forties or fifties in good health and CMV-seropositive. The chain has TRBV27 and TRBJ2-1, with 9 bases aligning to TRBD2. Sequences were obtained from PBMCs. The CDR3 reads CASRSLAGTLYNEQFF. The CDR3 DNA follows: TGTGCCAGCAGGTCCCTAGCGGGGACCTTATACAATGAGCAGTTCTTC.